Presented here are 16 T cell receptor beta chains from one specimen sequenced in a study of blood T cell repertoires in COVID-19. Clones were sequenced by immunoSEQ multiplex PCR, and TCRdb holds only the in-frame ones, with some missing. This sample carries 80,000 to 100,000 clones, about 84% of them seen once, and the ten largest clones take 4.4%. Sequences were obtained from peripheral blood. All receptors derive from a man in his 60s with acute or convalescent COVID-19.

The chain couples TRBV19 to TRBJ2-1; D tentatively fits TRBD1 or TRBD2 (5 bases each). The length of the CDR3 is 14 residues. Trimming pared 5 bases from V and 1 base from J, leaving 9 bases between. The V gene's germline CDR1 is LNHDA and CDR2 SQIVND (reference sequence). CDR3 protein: CASSLGESYNEQFF. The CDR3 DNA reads TGTGCCAGTAGTCTAGGGGAGTCCTACAATGAGCAGTTCTTC.

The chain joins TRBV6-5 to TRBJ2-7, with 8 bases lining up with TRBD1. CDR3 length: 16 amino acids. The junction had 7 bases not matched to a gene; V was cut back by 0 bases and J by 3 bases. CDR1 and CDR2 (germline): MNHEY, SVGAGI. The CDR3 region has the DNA TGTGCCAGCAGTTACTCGACGGACAGGGCTTTCTACGAGCAGTACTTC. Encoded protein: CASSYSTDRAFYEQYF.

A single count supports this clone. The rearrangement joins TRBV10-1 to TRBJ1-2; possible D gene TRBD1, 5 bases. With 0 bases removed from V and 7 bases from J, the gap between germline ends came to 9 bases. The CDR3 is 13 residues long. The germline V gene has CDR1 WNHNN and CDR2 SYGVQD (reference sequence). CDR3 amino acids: CASSESPGFGYTF. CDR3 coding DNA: TGCGCCAGCAGTGAGTCACCAGGGTTTGGCTACACCTTC.

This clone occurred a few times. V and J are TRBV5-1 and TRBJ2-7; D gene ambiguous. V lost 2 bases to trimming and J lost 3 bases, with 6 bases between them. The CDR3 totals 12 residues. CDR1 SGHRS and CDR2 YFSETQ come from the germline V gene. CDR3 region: CASSLTDYEQYF. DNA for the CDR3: TGCGCCAGCAGCTTAACAGACTACGAGCAGTACTTC.

The CDR3, as DNA: TGTGCCTGGACCTGGGAGTGGGATAATTCACCCCTCCACTTT. Its protein product is CAWTWEWDNSPLHF. The V call is TRBV30, the J call TRBJ1-6; D is undetermined. The CDR3 runs to 14 residues. The V end lost 4 bases, the J end lost 5 bases, and 12 bases lay between the germline ends. CDR1 and CDR2 from the germline V gene are GTSNPN and SVGIG (reference sequence).

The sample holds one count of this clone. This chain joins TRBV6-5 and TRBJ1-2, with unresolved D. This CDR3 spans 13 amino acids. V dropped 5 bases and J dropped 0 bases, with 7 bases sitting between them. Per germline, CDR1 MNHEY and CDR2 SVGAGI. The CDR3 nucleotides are TGTGCCAGCAGTCCCCATGCTAACTATGGCTACACCTTC. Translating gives CASSPHANYGYTF.

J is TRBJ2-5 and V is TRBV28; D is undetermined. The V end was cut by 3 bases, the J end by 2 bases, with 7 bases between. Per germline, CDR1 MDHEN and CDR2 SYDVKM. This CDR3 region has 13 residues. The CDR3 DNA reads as TGTGCCAGCAGTTTCCAACTACAAGAGACCCAGTACTTC. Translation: CASSFQLQETQYF.

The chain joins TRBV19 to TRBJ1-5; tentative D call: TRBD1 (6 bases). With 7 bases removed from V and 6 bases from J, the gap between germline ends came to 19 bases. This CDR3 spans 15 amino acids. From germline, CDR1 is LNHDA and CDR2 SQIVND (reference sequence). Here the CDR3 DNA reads TGTGCCAGTACCCCGACAGGTTCCTTTTCTCAGCCCCAGCATTTT. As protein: CASTPTGSFSQPQHF.

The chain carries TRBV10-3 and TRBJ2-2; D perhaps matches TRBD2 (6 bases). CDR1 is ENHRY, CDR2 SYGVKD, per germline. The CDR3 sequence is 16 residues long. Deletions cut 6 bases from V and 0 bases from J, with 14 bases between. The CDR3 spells CAIRRDLTSNTGELFF. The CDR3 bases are TGTGCCATCAGGCGGGACTTAACGTCGAACACCGGGGAGCTGTTTTTT.

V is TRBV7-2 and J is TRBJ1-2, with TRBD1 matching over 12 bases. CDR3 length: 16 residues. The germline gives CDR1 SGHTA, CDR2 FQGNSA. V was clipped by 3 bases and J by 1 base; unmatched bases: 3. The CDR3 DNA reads TGTGCCAGCAGCTTTGGGACAGGGGGCTTTAACTATGGCTACACCTTC. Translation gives CASSFGTGGFNYGYTF.

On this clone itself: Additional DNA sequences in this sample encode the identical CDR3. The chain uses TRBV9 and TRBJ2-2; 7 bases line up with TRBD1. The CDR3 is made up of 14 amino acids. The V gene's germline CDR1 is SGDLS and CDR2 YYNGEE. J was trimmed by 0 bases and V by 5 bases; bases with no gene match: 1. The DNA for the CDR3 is TGTGCCAGCAGGGGACAGACGAACACCGGGGAGCTGTTTTTT. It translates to CASRGQTNTGELFF.

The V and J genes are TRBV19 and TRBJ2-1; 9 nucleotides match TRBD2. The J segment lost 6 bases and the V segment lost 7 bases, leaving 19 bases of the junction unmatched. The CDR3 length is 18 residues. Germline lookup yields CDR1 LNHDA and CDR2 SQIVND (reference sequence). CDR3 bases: TGTGCCAGTAAAAAAGCGGGAGGTTTTTTTGTCCCGGGCAATGAGCAGTTCTTC. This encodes CASKKAGGFFVPGNEQFF.

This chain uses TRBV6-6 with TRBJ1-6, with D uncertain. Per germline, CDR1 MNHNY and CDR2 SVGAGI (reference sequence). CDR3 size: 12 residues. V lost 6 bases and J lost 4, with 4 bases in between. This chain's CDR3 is CASSSYNSPLHF. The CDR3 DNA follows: TGTGCCAGCAGCTCTTATAATTCACCCCTCCACTTT.

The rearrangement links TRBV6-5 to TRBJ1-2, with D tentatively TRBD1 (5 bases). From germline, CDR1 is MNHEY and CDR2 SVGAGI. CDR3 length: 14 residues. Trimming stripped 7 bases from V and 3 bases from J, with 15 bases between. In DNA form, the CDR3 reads TGTGCCAGCACCAGACAGCTCGAGGACTATGGCTACACCTTC. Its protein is CASTRQLEDYGYTF.

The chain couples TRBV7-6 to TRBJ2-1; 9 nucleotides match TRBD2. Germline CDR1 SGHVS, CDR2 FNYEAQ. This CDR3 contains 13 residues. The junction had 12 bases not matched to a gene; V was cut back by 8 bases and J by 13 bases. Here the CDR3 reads CASALSSGNYQFF. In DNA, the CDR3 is TGTGCCAGCGCTCTATCTAGCGGGAACTATCAGTTCTTC.

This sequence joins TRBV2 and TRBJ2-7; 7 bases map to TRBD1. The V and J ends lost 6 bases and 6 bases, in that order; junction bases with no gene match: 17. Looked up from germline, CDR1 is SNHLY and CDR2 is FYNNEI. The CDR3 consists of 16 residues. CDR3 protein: CASRDLDRVASLEQYF. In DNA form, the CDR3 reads TGTGCCAGCAGGGACCTAGACAGGGTAGCCTCCCTCGAGCAGTACTTC.